Listed here are 3 T cell receptor beta chains from one sample, sequenced in a study of Graves' ophthalmopathy and Graves' hyperthyroidism. The authors amplified TCR beta CDR3 regions, and they did so from RNA transcripts for repertoire sequencing. RT-PCR in the first round used HTBI primers; a second-round multiplex PCR followed. In TCRdb, the multiplex PCR reads were re-called with MiXCR into one record per CDR3 protein. The sample lists a few hundred thousand distinct CDR3 sequences, just under 40% seen once, with approximately 4.1% in the top ten. The sequenced material came from peripheral blood or thyroid tissue (not recorded which). The receptors originated from an adult man with Graves' hyperthyroidism.

The sample holds many counts of this clonotype. The chain employs TRBV5-1 and TRBJ1-1, with D possibly matching TRBD1 (6 bases). Germline-derived CDR1 and CDR2 are SGHRS and YFSETQ. This CDR3 spans 16 amino acids. V lost 4 bases and J 0 bases, leaving 16 bases between the germline ends. CDR3 DNA: TGCGCCAGCAGCACAGGAAAGGACAGTATGAACACTGAAGCTTTCTTT. Translation: CASSTGKDSMNTEAFF. The variable domain in full, completed from reference TRBV5-1 and TRBJ1-1, reads KAGVTQTPRYLIKTRGQQVTLSCSPISGHRSVSWYQQTPGQGLQFLFEYFSETQRNKGNFPGRFSGRQFSNSRSEMNVSTLELGDSALYLCASSTGKDSMNTEAFFGQGTRLTVV.

The chain carries TRBV5-6 and TRBJ2-7; 12 bases are a match to TRBD2. The CDR3 spans 15 residues. Germline V gene sequence: CDR1 SGHDT, CDR2 YYEEEE. J was trimmed by 6 bases and V by 3 bases; bases with no gene match: 7. Here the CDR3 DNA reads TGTGCCAGCAGCTCCGGACTAGCGGGGAGGTTCGAGCAGTACTTC. Residues: CASSSGLAGRFEQYF.

The genes are TRBV12-3 or TRBV12-4 and TRBJ1-3; 7 bases map to TRBD1. There are 13 residues in the CDR3. V dropped 5 bases and J dropped 6; count of bases not matched to a gene: 4. The CDR3 loop is CASSEEGANTIYF. CDR3 sequence (DNA): TGTGCCAGCAGTGAAGAGGGGGCAAACACCATATATTTT.